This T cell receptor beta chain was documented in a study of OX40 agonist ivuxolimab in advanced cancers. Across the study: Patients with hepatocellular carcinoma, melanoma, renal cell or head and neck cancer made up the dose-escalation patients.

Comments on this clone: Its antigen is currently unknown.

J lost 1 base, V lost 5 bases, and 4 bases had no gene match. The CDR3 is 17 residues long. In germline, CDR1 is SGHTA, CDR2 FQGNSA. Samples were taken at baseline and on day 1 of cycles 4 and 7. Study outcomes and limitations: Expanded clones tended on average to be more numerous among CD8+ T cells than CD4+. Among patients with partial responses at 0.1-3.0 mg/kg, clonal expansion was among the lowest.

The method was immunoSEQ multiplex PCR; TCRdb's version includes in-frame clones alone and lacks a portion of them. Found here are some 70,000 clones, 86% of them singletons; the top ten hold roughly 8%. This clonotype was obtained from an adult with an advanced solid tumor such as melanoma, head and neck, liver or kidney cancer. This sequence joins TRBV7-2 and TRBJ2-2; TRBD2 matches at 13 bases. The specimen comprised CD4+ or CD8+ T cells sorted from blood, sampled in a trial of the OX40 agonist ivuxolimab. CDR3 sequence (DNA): TGTGCCAGCAGCCCGAGACTAGCGGGGGGGAACACCGGGGAGCTGTTTTTT. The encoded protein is CASSPRLAGGNTGELFF.